This entry describes one T cell receptor beta chain. What antigen it recognizes has not been identified. It has no much larger one-base neighbor in the sample; base qualities were not kept. Sequencing was carried out with an Illumina NovaSeq 6000. TCRalpha and TCRbeta cDNA libraries were built by 5'RACE with constant-segment primers, adding sample barcodes and unique molecular identifiers. RNA was extracted from every sample with Trizol reagent. Libraries were amplified in two PCR steps, with a second sample barcode and Illumina TruSeq adapters added in the second step. Sequencing of the libraries was done on an Illumina NovaSeq, producing 2 x 150 bp paired-end reads. Per the authors' processing: Reads were demultiplexed and collapsed into UMI-guided consensus sequences with migec v1.2.7. Using mixcr v2.1.11, UMI consensuses were aligned to TRA and TRB V and J templates and then assembled into clonotypes. Expanded or contracted clonotypes were those called significant by both edgeR and NoisET, with noise models trained on biological replicates. For edgeR calls, the thresholds were a false discovery rate-adjusted p below 0.01 and a log2 fold-change of 1. As an exploratory analysis of dynamics, PCA with hierarchical clustering was applied to max-normalized trajectories of the 1000 most abundant clonotypes. The CD4 or CD8 phenotype of responding clones was assigned using the separately sequenced CD4+ and CD8+ repertoires. TCRdb's own reprocessing of the public reads used fastp at Q25 and MiXCR and kept productive beta chains. Rows with a matching CDR3 protein are joined into one entry that keeps the most common DNA and genes. The V and J calls were not made by the authors but by TCRdb's processing. The sample contains a few hundred thousand distinct CDR3 sequences, over 20% of them found a single time. The top ten hold approximately 12% of the sample.

The entry originates in a study of T-cell memory formation after mild COVID-19 (dated by TCRdb to about 2021). The study in broad terms: Most TCR sequence clusters were specific to one of the two donors. Two young, previously healthy adult volunteers made up the cohort, one male and one female. In a couple of donors, T-cell clones that expanded and contracted after mild COVID-19 were tracked by sequencing TCRalpha and TCRbeta repertoires over time. The research as a whole found: SARS-CoV-2 specificity was not confirmed for the second-wave clones peaking on day 37. The study included only a couple of mild cases, and larger cohorts that include severe cases with pre-infection samples were judged to be necessary. Some responding clones were detected in pre-infection memory, which suggested that pre-existing cross-reactive memory T cells had joined the SARS-CoV-2 response. Clones that contracted from day 15 to 85 showed balanced CD4/CD8 phenotypes, whereas a second wave of clones that expanded from day 15 to 37 leaned towards CD4+. Contracting CD4+ clones were located mainly in the CM and EM memory subsets, whereas CD8+ clones were found to be enriched in EMRA.

PBMCs were isolated by Ficoll-Paque density gradient centrifugation. The germline V gene supplies CDR1 SQVTM and CDR2 ANQGSEA. Taken from cysteine to phenylalanine, the CDR3 has 12 residues. Only CDR3 DNA is held: 36 bases, read in frame from base 1. Trimming takes 3 bases from V and 3 bases from J, and the germline ends sit 9 bases apart. This TCR derives from an adult woman who had mild COVID-19 (a few samples of this study predate the infection). The sample titles of this study are shuffled in the database, so cell type and time point are left out; the donor was told from shared clones. The material sequenced was PBMCs or a T cell subset sorted from them (not recorded which). Rearrangement joined TRBV29-1 to TRBJ2-7; tentative D gene TRBD1, with 6 bases matching. The CDR3 corresponds to CSVEVRGYEQYF. The bases read TGCAGCGTTGAGGTCAGGGGCTACGAGCAGTACTTC.